These T cell receptor beta chains were read from a single sample in a study of T cells in Graves' hyperthyroidism and ophthalmopathy. MiXCR, applied by TCRdb to the multiplex PCR reads, yields one record per CDR3 protein. The sample has about 500,000 distinct CDR3 sequences; more than 15% are singletons. Sequenced sample: blood. The receptors stem from a woman aged 18 to 35 with Graves' ophthalmopathy. Each CDR3 is given with its conserved first and last residue. D genes are given only for firm matches.

V	J	D	CDR3
TRBV12-3/TRBV12-4	TRBJ1-6	TRBD1	CASSADRLNSPLHF
TRBV9	TRBJ2-2	TRBD1	CASSAPGTGGTGELFF
TRBV10-3	TRBJ1-2	-	CAISPAQGRGYTF
TRBV7-3	TRBJ2-3	TRBD2	CASSSGLAGTTDTQYF
TRBV2	TRBJ2-1	TRBD2	CASSERLAGNYNEQFF
TRBV4-1	TRBJ2-7	-	CASSQVGLGTYEQYF
TRBV27	TRBJ2-2	TRBD2	CASKIGLAETNTGELFF
TRBV29-1	TRBJ1-1	-	CSVYPWGGGTEAFF
TRBV6-1	TRBJ2-7	TRBD1	CASRLLSAGGSYEQYF
TRBV28	TRBJ2-1	-	CASSAKTPNRAGLSNEQFF
TRBV5-8	TRBJ1-4	-	CASSLGIMSEKLFF
TRBV10-2	TRBJ2-3	TRBD1	CASRKAGTADTQYF
TRBV16	TRBJ1-5	-	CASSQSAGDQPQHF
TRBV10-3	TRBJ2-5	TRBD2	CAISVGLAGAQETQYF
TRBV7-2	TRBJ2-1	-	CASSFGINEQFF
TRBV4-1	TRBJ1-6	-	CASSQETGTPNSPLHF
TRBV7-9	TRBJ1-2	-	CASSPGQPGDYGYTF
TRBV27	TRBJ2-2	TRBD2	CASSLSSGVAGELFF
TRBV7-4	TRBJ2-3	TRBD2	CASSSGLAGGSSTDTQYF
TRBV28	TRBJ2-3	TRBD2	CASSLSRMTGGTDTQYF
TRBV6-2/TRBV6-3	TRBJ2-6	-	CASSYTGDLSGANVLTF
TRBV5-1	TRBJ2-3	-	CASTGTVRDTQYF
TRBV4-2	TRBJ1-1	-	CASSLELEAFF
TRBV7-8	TRBJ1-2	-	CASSLETGSYGYTF
TRBV7-9	TRBJ2-1	-	CASSERTTYNEQFF
TRBV7-9	TRBJ2-7	TRBD2	CASSLLTSGGTPYEQYF
TRBV30	TRBJ2-1	-	CAWSPGTTYNEQFF
TRBV7-9	TRBJ1-6	-	CASSFASGLDSPLHF
TRBV20-1	TRBJ1-1	-	CSARDNGGNTEAFF